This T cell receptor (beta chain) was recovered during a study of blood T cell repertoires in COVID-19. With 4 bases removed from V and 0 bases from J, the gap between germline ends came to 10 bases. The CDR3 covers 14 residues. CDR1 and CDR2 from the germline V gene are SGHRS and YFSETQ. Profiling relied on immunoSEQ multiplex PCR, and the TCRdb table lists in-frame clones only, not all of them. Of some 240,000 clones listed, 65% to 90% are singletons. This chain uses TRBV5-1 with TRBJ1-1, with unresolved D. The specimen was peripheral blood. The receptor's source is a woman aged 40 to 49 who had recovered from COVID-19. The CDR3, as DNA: TGCGCCAGCAGCCAACAGAGTTTGAACACTGAAGCTTTCTTT. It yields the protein CASSQQSLNTEAFF.